Shown below are 4 T cell receptor beta chains from a single sample sequenced in a study of early T cells in non-severe SARS-CoV-2 infection. TCRdb independently ran MiXCR on the 5' RACE reads; one entry per CDR3 protein. This table holds about 90,000 distinct CDR3 sequences, roughly 14% found once. The sample consisted of whole blood. These receptors were taken from an adult who was a healthcare worker with PCR-confirmed SARS-CoV-2 infection or an uninfected control (not recorded which).

The rearrangement uses TRBV6-1 and TRBJ2-7; TRBD2 agrees at 10 bases. This CDR3 is 16 amino acids long. Trimming took 1 base from V and 2 from J; bases not matched to a gene: 5. Germline assignment: CDR1 MNHNS and CDR2 SASEGT. The CDR3 sequence: CASSEVPAGGAYEQYF. The CDR3 DNA follows: TGTGCCAGCAGTGAAGTCCCAGCGGGAGGGGCCTACGAGCAGTACTTC.

The V gene is TRBV3-1, the J gene TRBJ1-3; no clear D. Trimming took 2 bases from V and 4 from J, leaving 9 bases between them. Germline loops: CDR1 LGHDT, CDR2 YNNKEL (reference sequence). The CDR3 contains 14 residues. The CDR3 spells CASSQRSSGNTIYF. For the CDR3, the DNA is TGTGCCAGCAGCCAACGCAGTTCGGGAAACACCATATATTTT.

V usage is TRBV10-3 and J usage is TRBJ1-1; no definite D call. This CDR3 has 14 residues. Trimming pared 1 base from V and 5 bases from J, leaving 11 bases between. Germline loops: CDR1 ENHRY, CDR2 SYGVKD. This CDR3 is CAISEFASGTEAFF. The CDR3, as DNA: TGTGCCATCAGTGAGTTTGCGTCGGGGACTGAAGCTTTCTTT.

The rearrangement links TRBV19 to TRBJ2-2; no definite D call. Germline loops: CDR1 LNHDA, CDR2 SQIVND (reference sequence). V was shortened by 5 bases and J by 2 bases, with 6 bases between the two germline ends. The CDR3 length is 13 residues. The CDR3 here is CASSDPNTGELFF. CDR3 DNA sequence: TGTGCCAGTAGTGATCCAAACACCGGGGAGCTGTTTTTT. Filled out from reference TRBV19 and TRBJ2-2, the complete variable domain reads DGGITQSPKYLFRKEGQNVTLSCEQNLNHDAMYWYRQDPGQGLRLIYYSQIVNDFQKGDIAEGYSVSREKKESFPLTVTSAQKNPTAFYLCASSDPNTGELFFGEGSRLTVL.